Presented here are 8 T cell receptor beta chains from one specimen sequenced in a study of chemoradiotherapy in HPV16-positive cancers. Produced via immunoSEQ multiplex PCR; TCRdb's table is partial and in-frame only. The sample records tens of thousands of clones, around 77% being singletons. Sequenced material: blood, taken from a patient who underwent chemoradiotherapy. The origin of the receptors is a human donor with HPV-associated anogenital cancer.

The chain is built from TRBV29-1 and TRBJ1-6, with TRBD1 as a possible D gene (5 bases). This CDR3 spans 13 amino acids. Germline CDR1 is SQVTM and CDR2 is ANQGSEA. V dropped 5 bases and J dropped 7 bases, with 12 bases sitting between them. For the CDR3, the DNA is TGCAGCGTTCGCAGGGAGGAGAATTCACCCCTCCACTTT. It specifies CSVRREENSPLHF.

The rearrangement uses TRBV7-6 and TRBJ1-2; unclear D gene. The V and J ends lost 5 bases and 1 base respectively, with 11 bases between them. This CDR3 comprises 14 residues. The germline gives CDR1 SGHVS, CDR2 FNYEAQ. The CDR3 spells CASSPTEGNYGYTF. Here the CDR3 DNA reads TGTGCCAGCAGCCCTACCGAGGGTAACTATGGCTACACCTTC.

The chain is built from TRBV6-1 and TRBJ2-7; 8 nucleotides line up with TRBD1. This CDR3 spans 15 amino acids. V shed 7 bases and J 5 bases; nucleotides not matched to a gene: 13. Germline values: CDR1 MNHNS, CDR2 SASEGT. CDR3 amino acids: CASIPPTGVGHEQYF. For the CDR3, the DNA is TGTGCCAGCATTCCACCGACAGGGGTTGGCCACGAGCAGTACTTC.

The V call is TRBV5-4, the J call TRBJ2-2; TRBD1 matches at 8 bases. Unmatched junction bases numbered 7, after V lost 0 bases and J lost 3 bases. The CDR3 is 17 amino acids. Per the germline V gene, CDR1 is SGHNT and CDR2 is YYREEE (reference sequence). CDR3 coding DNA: TGTGCCAGCAGCTTGGGGGGGACAGGTTCGCACACCGGGGAGCTGTTTTTT. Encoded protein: CASSLGGTGSHTGELFF.

CDR3 loop: CASSVLTGGREQYF. CDR3 DNA: TGTGCCAGCAGTGTCCTGACAGGCGGCCGCGAGCAGTACTTC. The chain joins TRBV6-1 to TRBJ2-7, with D possibly TRBD1 on 6 matching bases. The V and J ends lost 4 bases and 6 bases respectively, with 16 bases between them. The CDR3 is 14 amino acids. Germline CDR1 MNHNS, CDR2 SASEGT.

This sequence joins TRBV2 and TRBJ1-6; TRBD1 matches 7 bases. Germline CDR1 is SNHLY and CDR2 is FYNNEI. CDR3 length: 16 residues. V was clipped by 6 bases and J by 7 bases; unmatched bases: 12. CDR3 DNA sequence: TGTGCCAGCAGGGAGAAGGGACAGAGCCACAATTCACCCCTCCACTTT. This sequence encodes CASREKGQSHNSPLHF.

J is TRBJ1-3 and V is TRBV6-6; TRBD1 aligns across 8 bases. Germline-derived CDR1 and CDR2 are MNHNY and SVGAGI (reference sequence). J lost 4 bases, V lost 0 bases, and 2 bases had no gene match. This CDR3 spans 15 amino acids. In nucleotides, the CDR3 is TGTGCCAGCAGTTACTCTGCAGGGGGCGGAAACACCATATATTTT. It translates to CASSYSAGGGNTIYF.

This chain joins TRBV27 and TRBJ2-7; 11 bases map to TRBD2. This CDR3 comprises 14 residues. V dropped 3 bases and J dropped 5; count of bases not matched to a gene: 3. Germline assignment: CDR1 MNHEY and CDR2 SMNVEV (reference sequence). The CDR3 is CASSFSGGADEQYF. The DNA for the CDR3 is TGTGCCAGCAGTTTTAGCGGGGGGGCCGACGAGCAGTACTTC.